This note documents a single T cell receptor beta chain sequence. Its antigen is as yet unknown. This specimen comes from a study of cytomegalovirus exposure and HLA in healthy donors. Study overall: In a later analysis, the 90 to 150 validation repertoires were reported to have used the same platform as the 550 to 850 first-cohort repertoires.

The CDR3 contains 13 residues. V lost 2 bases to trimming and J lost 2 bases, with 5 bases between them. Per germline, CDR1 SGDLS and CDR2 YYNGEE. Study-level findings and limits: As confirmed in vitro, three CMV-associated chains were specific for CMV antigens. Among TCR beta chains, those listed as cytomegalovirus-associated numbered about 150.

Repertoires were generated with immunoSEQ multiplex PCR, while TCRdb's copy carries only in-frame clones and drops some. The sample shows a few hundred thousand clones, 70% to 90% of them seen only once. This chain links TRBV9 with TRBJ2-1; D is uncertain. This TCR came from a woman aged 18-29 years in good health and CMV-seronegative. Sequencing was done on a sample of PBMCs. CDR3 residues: CASSVTAYNEQFF. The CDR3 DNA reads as TGTGCCAGCAGCGTTACAGCCTACAATGAGCAGTTCTTC.